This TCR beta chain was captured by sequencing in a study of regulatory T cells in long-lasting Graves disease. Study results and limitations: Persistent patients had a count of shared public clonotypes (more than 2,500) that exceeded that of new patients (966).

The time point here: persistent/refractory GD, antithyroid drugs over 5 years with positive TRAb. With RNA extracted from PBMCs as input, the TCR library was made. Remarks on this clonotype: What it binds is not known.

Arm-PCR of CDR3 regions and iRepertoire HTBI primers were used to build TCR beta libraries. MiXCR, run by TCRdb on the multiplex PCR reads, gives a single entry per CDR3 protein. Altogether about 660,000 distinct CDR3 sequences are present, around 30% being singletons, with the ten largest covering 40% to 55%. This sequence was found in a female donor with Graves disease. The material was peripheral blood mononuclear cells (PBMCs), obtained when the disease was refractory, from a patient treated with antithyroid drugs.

Here the CDR3 reads CASSASGRAYGYTF. The CDR3 DNA reads TGTGCCAGCAGCGCATCAGGGAGGGCGTATGGCTACACCTTC. The V and J genes are TRBV9 and TRBJ1-2; D possibly corresponds to TRBD1 (5 bases). The CDR3 is 14 residues long. The germline V gene has CDR1 SGDLS and CDR2 YYNGEE. The V end lost 3 bases, the J end lost 5 bases, and 14 bases lay between the germline ends.